The sequence of this TCR beta chain was determined in a study of T cell repertoires in ileal Crohn's disease (dated by TCRdb to between 2018 and 2020). Regarding the research as a whole: The median duration of disease was approximately eight years, and at the time of surgery around 40% of patients were active smokers. Every patient underwent surgery because of a complication, which was stricturing disease in about 60% and penetrating disease in around 39%. TCR repertoire analysis was performed in just over 55 Crohn's disease patients drawn from a prospective multicentre cohort. The study ran alongside a multicentre cohort designed to identify predictors of early endoscopic recurrence after ileocolonic resection. A total of around 150 mucosal samples from roughly 60 patients were sequenced, with samples obtained at several locations on the surgical specimen and at postoperative endoscopy. Postoperative therapy was given to about half of the patients, with thiopurines administered to under 13 patients and anti-TNF agents administered to approximately 17 patients. M6 samples were neoterminal ileum biopsies taken at postoperative colonoscopy. Endoscopic postoperative recurrence was defined as a Rutgeerts score above i0.

Compared with germline, V lacks 0 bases and J lacks 2 bases; bases without a gene match: 5. Sequences SGDLS (CDR1) and YYNGEE (CDR2) are obtained from the germline V gene. Its CDR3 holds 15 amino acids, cysteine through phenylalanine. The read is trimmed to its CDR3 DNA, 45 bases read in frame from base 1. For commercial TCRB immunosequencing, five hundred nanograms of biopsy DNA were submitted for each sample. Adaptive Biotechnology amplified CDR3 regions from genomic DNA with a two-step multiplex PCR that controlled for amplification bias. Primers covering every V and J gene segment were used in the first PCR, while barcodes and Illumina adapters were added in the second PCR. CDR3 libraries were sequenced using an Illumina instrument. The published analysis was carried out like this. The analysis used both the pipelines supplied by the vendor and custom analysis of the raw data in R/Bioconductor with R version 3.3.0. Clonality, ranging from 0 to 1, was calculated as the inverse of the normalised Shannon entropy of all productive clones. High-frequency clones were defined as the share of the repertoire taken up by the top 100 clones, keeping only clones that passed a 95% confidence test. Repertoire diversity was measured with the Simpson index, and overlap between samples was measured with the Morisita-Horn index. TCRdb stores this immuneACCESS table with in-frame sequences only. Part of the clones is absent; in the studies checked, under half of the shortfall reflects unresolved V genes, and no reason is known for the rest. The V and J calls and the clone size are those of that table, but D and trimming were determined from the DNA. The sample table records 3,500 to 5,000 clones; roughly three quarters of these occur just once. Around 13% of the sample rests with the top ten.

The time point label, as the study defines it: neoterminal ileum biopsy at postoperative endoscopy, about 6 months after surgery. To be eligible, patients had to be adults with ileal or ileocolonic Crohn's disease and an indication for ileocolonic resection. Whole ileal mucosal biopsies were stored frozen at -80°C before DNA extraction. Genomic DNA was isolated from frozen whole biopsies using a TRizol-based method, and the DNA was quantified with a NanoDrop 2000 spectrophotometer. General study outcomes and caveats: Sorted CD8 T cells carried more high-frequency clones than CD4 T cells, suggesting mucosal expansions were mainly CD8. Mucosal CD4 and CD8 T cells were sorted and sequenced only in a subgroup of patients, whose size was not stated. Postoperative endoscopy was performed at varying times within the first year after surgery, with a median delay of around seven months. Higher percentages of high-frequency clones at the time of surgery were linked to endoscopic recurrence, and every patient with clonality above 26.8% (18/57) had recurrence. A significantly higher proportion of clonal expansions was observed in active smokers at surgery than in non-smokers (25.9% vs 17.9%, p=0.02).

This clone was counted only a few times. Its recognized antigen is unknown. No per-base quality is available; no much larger clone lies one base away. Recombination joined TRBV9 with TRBJ2-7; 7 of the junction bases match TRBD1. This sequence was found in an adult with Crohn's disease. Sequences were obtained from ileal tissue. The nucleotides read TGTGCCAGCAGCGTAGATGGGACAGAAACCTACGAGCAGTACTTC. This codes for CASSVDGTETYEQYF.